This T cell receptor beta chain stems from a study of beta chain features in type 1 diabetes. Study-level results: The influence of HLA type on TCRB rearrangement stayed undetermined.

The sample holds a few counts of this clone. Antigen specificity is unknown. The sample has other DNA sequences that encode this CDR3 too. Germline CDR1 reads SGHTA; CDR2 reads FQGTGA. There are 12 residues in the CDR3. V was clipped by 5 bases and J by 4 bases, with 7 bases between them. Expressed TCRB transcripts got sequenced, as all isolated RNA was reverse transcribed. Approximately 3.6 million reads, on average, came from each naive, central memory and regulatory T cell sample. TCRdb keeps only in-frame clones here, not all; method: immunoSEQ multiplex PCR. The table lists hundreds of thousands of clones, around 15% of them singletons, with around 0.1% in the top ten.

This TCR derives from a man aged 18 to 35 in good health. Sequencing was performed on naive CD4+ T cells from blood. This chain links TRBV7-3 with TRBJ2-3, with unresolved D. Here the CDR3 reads CASSPGADTQYF. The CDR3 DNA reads TGTGCCAGCAGCCCTGGGGCAGATACGCAGTATTTT.